A single sample is the source of the 8 T cell receptor beta chains below, sequenced in a study of control samples from healthy donors and cancer patients. Here immunoSEQ multiplex PCR was the method, and the copy in TCRdb shows in-frame clones only, minus some. The table lists under 200,000 clones, around 94% of them singletons. The material sequenced was PBMCs. All receptors derive from a man in his 60s with colorectal cancer.

The chain couples TRBV10-3 to TRBJ1-1; D is ambiguous. Trimming cost V 0 bases and J 2 bases, with 7 bases left between them. This CDR3 has 14 amino acids. The V gene's germline CDR1 is ENHRY and CDR2 SYGVKD. CDR3 nucleotide sequence: TGTGCCATCAGTGAGTCCCACGTAAACACTGAAGCTTTCTTT. Translating it yields CAISESHVNTEAFF.

The chain recombines TRBV5-1 with TRBJ2-7, with 8 bases fitting TRBD1. Looked up from germline, CDR1 is SGHRS and CDR2 is YFSETQ. The CDR3 consists of 15 residues. The trim removed 0 bases at V and 4 bases at J, leaving 6 bases unmatched. For the CDR3, the DNA is TGCGCCAGCAGCTTGGCGCAGGGGGCTCAGTACGAGCAGTACTTC. As protein: CASSLAQGAQYEQYF.

The rearrangement joins TRBV5-5 to TRBJ2-4; D gene unclear. Germline assignment: CDR1 SGHKS and CDR2 YYEKEE (reference sequence). CDR3 length equals 13 residues. Trimming took 0 bases from V and 9 from J, leaving 10 bases between them. In DNA form, the CDR3 reads TGTGCCAGCAGCTTGGGTGATTTCGGCATTCAGTACTTC. Translated, it gives CASSLGDFGIQYF.

Here the CDR3 reads CAIPDMNTEAFF. Here the CDR3 DNA reads TGTGCCATCCCGGACATGAACACTGAAGCTTTCTTT. The gene calls are TRBV10-3 and TRBJ1-1, with D possibly being TRBD1 (5 bases). V lost 8 bases to trimming and J lost 0 bases, with 7 bases between them. The CDR3 covers 12 residues. CDR1 ENHRY and CDR2 SYGVKD come from the germline V gene.

In DNA, the CDR3 is TGTGCCAGCAGCTTGCGCAGCCTCTATGGCTACACCTTC. This codes for CASSLRSLYGYTF. The rearrangement joins TRBV5-4 to TRBJ1-2; D is uncertain. Trimming took off 1 base at V and 4 bases at J, with 8 bases between the two ends. The germline V gene has CDR1 SGHNT and CDR2 YYREEE (reference sequence). The CDR3 contains 13 residues.

This rearrangement joins TRBV12-3 or TRBV12-4 to TRBJ1-2, with D possibly being TRBD1 (5 bases). The CDR3 loop spans 13 amino acids. Trimming removed 8 bases at V and 3 bases at J, with 13 bases between. The DNA of the CDR3 is TGTGCCAGCTCCTCCAGGGAGCACTATGGCTACACCTTC. Its protein is CASSSREHYGYTF.

The chain joins TRBV9 to TRBJ2-3; TRBD2 aligns across 9 bases. V lost 0 bases, J lost 2 bases, and 4 bases stayed unmatched. CDR1 is SGDLS, CDR2 YYNGEE, per germline. The CDR3 totals 16 residues. The CDR3 spells CASSVGVAGVTDTQYF. CDR3 DNA sequence: TGTGCCAGCAGCGTAGGAGTAGCGGGGGTCACAGATACGCAGTATTTT.

The chain recombines TRBV9 with TRBJ1-1; D is unclear. CDR1 and CDR2 from the germline V gene are SGDLS and YYNGEE. Trimming took 6 bases from V and 5 from J, leaving 17 bases between them. The CDR3 runs 14 residues. The CDR3 region is CASNPGPLGTEAFF. The CDR3 DNA sequence: TGTGCCAGCAACCCAGGACCCTTGGGAACTGAAGCTTTCTTT.